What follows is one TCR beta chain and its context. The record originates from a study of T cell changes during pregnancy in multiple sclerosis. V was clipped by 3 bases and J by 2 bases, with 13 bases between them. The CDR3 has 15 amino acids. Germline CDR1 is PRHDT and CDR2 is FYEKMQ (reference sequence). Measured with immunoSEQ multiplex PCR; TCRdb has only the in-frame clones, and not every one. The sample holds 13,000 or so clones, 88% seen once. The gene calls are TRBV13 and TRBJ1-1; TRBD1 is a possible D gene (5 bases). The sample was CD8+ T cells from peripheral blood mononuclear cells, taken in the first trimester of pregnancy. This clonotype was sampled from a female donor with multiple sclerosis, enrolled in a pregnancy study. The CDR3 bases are TGTGCCAGCAGCTTGGACACGGGCCCAAACACTGAAGCTTTCTTT. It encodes CASSLDTGPNTEAFF. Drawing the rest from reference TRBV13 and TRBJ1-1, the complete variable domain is AAGVIQSPRHLIKEKRETATLKCYPIPRHDTVYWYQQGPGQDPQFLISFYEKMQSDKGSIPDRFSAQQFSDYHSELNMSSLELGDSALYFCASSLDTGPNTEAFFGQGTRLTVV.